This is a list of T cell receptor beta chains from one sample in a study of T cell responses to AZD1222 COVID-19 vaccine. Clones were read by immunoSEQ multiplex PCR, and TCRdb kept only the in-frame ones, dropping some. The sample includes 92,000 or so clones, 80% to 90% of them seen just once. Sequences were derived from peripheral blood, sampled on day 0 of AZD1222 vaccination. The receptors stem from an adult in good health. The CDR3 runs from the conserved cysteine through the conserved F or W. A D gene is named only where the DNA matches it firmly. Expanded clones are given a class, and other clones once, few, many or no size at all.

TGTGCCAGCAGCTTGACTAGCGGATACCAAGAGACCCAGTACTTC,CASSLTSGYQETQYF,NA,TRBD2,15,TRBV5-4,TRBJ2-5
TGTGCCAGCAGTGAAGGCGCAGGCCTGAACACTGAAGCTTTCTTT,CASSEGAGLNTEAFF,NA,NA,15,TRBV6-1,TRBJ1-1
TGTGCCTGGAGTCGGGGGTTTGACTATGGCTACACCTTC,CAWSRGFDYGYTF,NA,NA,13,TRBV30,TRBJ1-2
TGTGCCAGCAGCCCACGCGAGGGGGTATCCGCCTACACCTTC,CASSPREGVSAYTF,few,NA,14,TRBV7-8,TRBJ1-2
TGTGCTAGCAGCTTAGCAGGAAGGGTTGCAGATACGCAGTATTTT,CASSLAGRVADTQYF,NA,NA,15,TRBV7-7,TRBJ2-3
TGCGCCAGCAGCTTGGAACTGGTGTCGAACACTGAAGCTTTCTTT,CASSLELVSNTEAFF,once,NA,15,TRBV5-1,TRBJ1-1
TGTGCCAGCAGCTCCCGCACTAGGGGAGGTACAGATACGCAGTATTTT,CASSSRTRGGTDTQYF,NA,NA,16,TRBV7-3,TRBJ2-3
TGTGCCAGCAGCGTAGCAACGGGACAGGGGGGTGGCACTGAAGCTTTCTTT,CASSVATGQGGGTEAFF,NA,TRBD1,17,TRBV9,TRBJ1-1
TGCGCCAGCAGGGGGTCCGAGCGGATACAAGAGACCCAGTACTTC,CASRGSERIQETQYF,NA,NA,15,TRBV5-1,TRBJ2-5
TGTGCCAGCTCACCTCGACAGGTGGCTCCTGGAAACACCATATATTTT,CASSPRQVAPGNTIYF,NA,NA,16,TRBV18,TRBJ1-3
TGTGCCAGCAGTAGTCAGGGAAATGAGCAGTTCTTC,CASSSQGNEQFF,NA,NA,12,TRBV11-3,TRBJ2-1
TGTGCCAGTAGTACGACAGTTTATAGCAATCAGCCCCAGCATTTT,CASSTTVYSNQPQHF,once,NA,15,TRBV19,TRBJ1-5
TGCGCCAGCAGCTTGTTCACAGGGAACACTGAAGCTTTCTTT,CASSLFTGNTEAFF,NA,NA,14,TRBV5-1,TRBJ1-1
TGCAGCGTTGAAGTGCAGCCCCCTTACTATGGCTACACCTTC,CSVEVQPPYYGYTF,NA,NA,14,TRBV29-1,TRBJ1-2
TGTGCCAGCAGCCCTGGGACCTCTGGAAACACCATATATTTT,CASSPGTSGNTIYF,NA,NA,14,TRBV7-2,TRBJ1-3
TGTGCCAGTAGTCCGGGACAGATAACTAACTATGGCTACACCTTC,CASSPGQITNYGYTF,NA,TRBD1,15,TRBV19,TRBJ1-2
TGTGCCATCAGTGAGTCGTATAGCGGGGGGAACACCGGGGAGCTGTTTTTT,CAISESYSGGNTGELFF,NA,TRBD2,17,TRBV10-3,TRBJ2-2
TGTGCCAGCAGCTTTAACCAAGAGACCCAGTACTTC,CASSFNQETQYF,NA,NA,12,TRBV5-4,TRBJ2-5
TGTGCCAGCTTCCCCTCCGCGGGCGATCAGCCCCAGCATTTT,CASFPSAGDQPQHF,NA,NA,14,TRBV28,TRBJ1-5
TGTGCCAGTAGTACTCGGACAGGGGACACCGGGGAGCTGTTTTTT,CASSTRTGDTGELFF,NA,TRBD1,15,TRBV19,TRBJ2-2
TGTGCCAGCAGCCCCGGACAGGGCACTGAGCAGTTCTTC,CASSPGQGTEQFF,NA,TRBD1,13,TRBV4-2,TRBJ2-1
TGTGCCAGTAGTATAAGGACAGGGGGTTACTACGAGCAGTACTTC,CASSIRTGGYYEQYF,NA,TRBD1,15,TRBV19,TRBJ2-7
TGTGCCAGCAGCACCACGGGGCGGGAAGAAAAACTGTTTTTT,CASSTTGREEKLFF,NA,NA,14,TRBV5-4,TRBJ1-4
TGCAGCACCAGGCTCGGGGAAAAACTGTTTTTT,CSTRLGEKLFF,NA,NA,11,TRBV29-1,TRBJ1-4